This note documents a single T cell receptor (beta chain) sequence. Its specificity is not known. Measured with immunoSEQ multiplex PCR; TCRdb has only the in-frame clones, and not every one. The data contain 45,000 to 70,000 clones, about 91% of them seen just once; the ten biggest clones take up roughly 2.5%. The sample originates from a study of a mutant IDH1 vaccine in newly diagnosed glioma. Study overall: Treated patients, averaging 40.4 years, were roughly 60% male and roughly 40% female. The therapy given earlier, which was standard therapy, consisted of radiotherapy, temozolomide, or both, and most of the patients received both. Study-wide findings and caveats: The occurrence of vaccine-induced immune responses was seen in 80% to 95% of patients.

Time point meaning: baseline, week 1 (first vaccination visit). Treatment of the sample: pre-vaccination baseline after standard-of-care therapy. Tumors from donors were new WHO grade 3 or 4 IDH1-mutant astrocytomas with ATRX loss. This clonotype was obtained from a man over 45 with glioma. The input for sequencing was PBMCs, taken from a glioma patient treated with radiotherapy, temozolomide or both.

CDR3 loop: CASSPGLASDTQYF. DNA for the CDR3: TGTGCCAGCAGCCCCGGACTAGCTTCAGATACGCAGTATTTT. V is TRBV6-4 and J is TRBJ2-3, with TRBD2 matching over 8 bases. The CDR3 is 14 residues long. The germline gives CDR1 MRHNA, CDR2 SNTAGT. J gave up 4 bases and V 6 bases, and 6 bases lay outside the gene matches.